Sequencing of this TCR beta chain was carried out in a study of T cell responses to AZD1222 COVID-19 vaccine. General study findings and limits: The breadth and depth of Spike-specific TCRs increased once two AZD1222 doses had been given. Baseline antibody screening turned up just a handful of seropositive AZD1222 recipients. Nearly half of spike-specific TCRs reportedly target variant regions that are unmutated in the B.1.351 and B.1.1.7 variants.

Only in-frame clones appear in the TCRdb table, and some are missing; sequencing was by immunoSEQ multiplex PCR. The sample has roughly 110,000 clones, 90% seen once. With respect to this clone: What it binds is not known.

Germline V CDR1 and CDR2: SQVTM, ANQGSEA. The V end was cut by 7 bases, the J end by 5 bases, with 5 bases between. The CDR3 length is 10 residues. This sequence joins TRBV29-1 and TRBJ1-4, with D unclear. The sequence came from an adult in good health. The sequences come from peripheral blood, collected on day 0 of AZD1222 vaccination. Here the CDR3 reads CSGSNEKLFF. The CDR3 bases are TGCAGCGGGTCAAATGAAAAACTGTTTTTT.